Each of the 30 T cell receptor beta chains below was sequenced from the same sample in a study of cytomegalovirus exposure and HLA in healthy donors. This PCR relied on a set of 60 Vbeta primers and 13 Jbeta primers. Assay used: immunoSEQ multiplex PCR; TCRdb lists only in-frame clones, some missing. The data contain more than 85,000 clones, almost 70% of them singletons. The sequenced sample was PBMCs. The receptors shown here come from a man in his thirties or forties in good health and CMV-seronegative.

The gene calls are TRBV7-9 and TRBJ2-1; no clear D gene. CDR1 is SEHNR, CDR2 FQNEAQ, per germline (reference sequence). Trimming pared 7 bases from V and 10 bases from J, leaving 8 bases between. The CDR3 contains 10 residues. The CDR3 bases are TGTGCCAGCATTCCCGGGGAGCAGTTCTTC. It codes for CASIPGEQFF.

CDR3 loop: CASISRGTGGEQYF. The CDR3 DNA is TGTGCCAGCATCTCCAGGGGGACAGGGGGCGAGCAGTACTTC. The chain has TRBV6-1 and TRBJ2-7, with TRBD1 matching over 11 bases. Germline V gives CDR1 MNHNS, CDR2 SASEGT. V was clipped by 7 bases and J by 6 bases; unmatched bases: 8. CDR3 length: 14 amino acids.

The V call is TRBV5-1, the J call TRBJ1-5; 9 positions agree with TRBD1. Germline V gene data show CDR1 as SGHRS and CDR2 as YFSETQ. There are 18 residues in the CDR3. V trimming: 1 base; J trimming: 7 bases; junction bases outside the gene matches: 15. CDR3 residues: CASSLRVLGTGGRQPQHF. CDR3 in DNA: TGCGCCAGCAGCTTGAGGGTTTTGGGTACAGGGGGCAGACAGCCCCAGCATTTT. Combining the CDR3 with reference TRBV5-1 and TRBJ1-5 gives the whole variable domain KAGVTQTPRYLIKTRGQQVTLSCSPISGHRSVSWYQQTPGQGLQFLFEYFSETQRNKGNFPGRFSGRQFSNSRSEMNVSTLELGDSALYLCASSLRVLGTGGRQPQHFGDGTRLSIL.

The V and J genes are TRBV5-5 and TRBJ1-2, with D perhaps TRBD1 (6 bases). The CDR3 is made up of 14 amino acids. The germline V gene has CDR1 SGHKS and CDR2 YYEKEE (reference sequence). V lost 0 bases to trimming and J lost 7 bases, with 13 bases between them. CDR3 loop: CASSLGAGEVGYTF. The CDR3, as DNA: TGTGCCAGCAGCTTGGGGGCAGGGGAAGTTGGCTACACCTTC. The complete variable domain, with remaining parts taken from reference TRBV5-5 and TRBJ1-2, reads DAGVTQSPTHLIKTRGQQVTLRCSPISGHKSVSWYQQVLGQGPQFIFQYYEKEERGRGNFPDRFSARQFPNYSSELNVNALLLGDSALYLCASSLGAGEVGYTFGSGTRLTVV.

This clone was seen once. The chain employs TRBV11-3 and TRBJ2-7, with D possibly TRBD2 on 6 matching bases. The V gene lost 1 base and the J gene lost 2 bases, with 12 bases spanning the gap. There are 15 residues in the CDR3. Germline loops: CDR1 SGHNT, CDR2 YENEEA. Here the CDR3 DNA reads TGTGCCAGCAGCTTAGCAGCGGGCTTGACCTACGAGCAGTACTTC. Translating it yields CASSLAAGLTYEQYF.

This CDR3 is CASRGTGGSNQPQHF. The CDR3, as DNA: TGTGCCAGCAGAGGGACAGGGGGGAGCAATCAGCCCCAGCATTTT. The chain has TRBV2 and TRBJ1-5; 11 nucleotides align to TRBD1. CDR3 length equals 15 residues. V was clipped by 6 bases and J by 1 base; unmatched bases: 2. Germline V gene lookup returns CDR1 SNHLY and CDR2 FYNNEI.

In this sample, this clone turned up once. This chain connects TRBV4-3 to TRBJ1-5; 8 bases fit TRBD1. The germline V gene has CDR1 LGHNA and CDR2 YSLEER. The J segment lost 4 bases and the V segment lost 4 bases, leaving 9 bases of the junction unmatched. This CDR3 spans 16 amino acids. DNA for the CDR3: TGCGCCAGCAGCCCCCACACCCGGACAGGGAATCAGCCCCAGCATTTT. Amino acids: CASSPHTRTGNQPQHF.

Only one count was recorded for this clone. The genes are TRBV28 and TRBJ2-3; 7 nucleotides agree with TRBD2. CDR3 size: 14 residues. The ends lost 4 bases at V and 6 bases at J; junction bases unmatched: 7. The germline V gene encodes CDR1 MDHEN and CDR2 SYDVKM. CDR3 DNA: TGTGCCAGCAGTTCTCGCGGGAGTGGTGATACGCAGTATTTT. Its protein product is CASSSRGSGDTQYF.

The chain employs TRBV7-2 and TRBJ2-5; 7 bases are shared with TRBD1. J gave up 4 bases and V 4 bases, and 9 bases lay outside the gene matches. Germline CDR1 reads SGHTA; CDR2 reads FQGNSA. CDR3 length: 15 amino acids. CDR3: CASSSQPTGLETQYF. In nucleotides, the CDR3 is TGTGCCAGCAGCTCCCAACCGACAGGGTTAGAGACCCAGTACTTC.

With regard to this clone: The same CDR3 can be traced to other DNA sequences in this sample. The chain is built from TRBV11-1 and TRBJ1-1, with a tentative D call TRBD1 (5 bases). Trimming shortened V by 1 base and J by 2 bases, and 8 bases separated the two germline ends. Germline CDR1 and CDR2: SGHAT and FQDESV (reference sequence). The CDR3 has 14 amino acids. CDR3 DNA sequence: TGTGCCAGCAGCTTAGGTCAGGGTAACACTGAAGCTTTCTTT. Amino acid sequence: CASSLGQGNTEAFF.

The chain carries TRBV5-4 and TRBJ1-1; 8 bases map to TRBD1. This CDR3 is 16 amino acids long. The trim removed 4 bases at V and 7 bases at J, leaving 15 bases unmatched. The germline CDR1 and CDR2 sequences are SGHNT and YYREEE (reference sequence). The CDR3 here is CASSRSVAGGFVEAFF. CDR3 nucleotides: TGTGCCAGCAGCCGCTCAGTGGCAGGGGGCTTTGTTGAAGCTTTCTTT. The variable domain in full, with the rest retrieved from reference TRBV5-4 and TRBJ1-1, is ETGVTQSPTHLIKTRGQQVTLRCSSQSGHNTVSWYQQALGQGPQFIFQYYREEENGRGNFPPRFSGLQFPNYSSELNVNALELDDSALYLCASSRSVAGGFVEAFFGQGTRLTVV.

The genes are TRBV6-1 and TRBJ1-2, with D hard to call. Deletions cut 6 bases from V and 6 bases from J, with 11 bases between. The CDR3 totals 12 residues. Germline V CDR1 and CDR2: MNHNS, SASEGT. The CDR3 nucleotides are TGTGCCAGCAGGGGTTGGGGAGATGGCTACACCTTC. Amino acid sequence: CASRGWGDGYTF.

This clone has just one count. The chain employs TRBV7-2 and TRBJ2-3; TRBD1 is a possible D gene (5 bases). This CDR3 spans 16 amino acids. Between the trimmed V and J ends, which lost 2 bases and 0 bases, there was a span of 12 bases. In germline, CDR1 is SGHTA, CDR2 FQGNSA. CDR3 amino acids: CASSLFWGSSTDTQYF. For the CDR3, the DNA is TGTGCCAGCAGCTTATTTTGGGGCTCTAGCACAGATACGCAGTATTTT. Based on the CDR3 plus reference TRBV7-2 and TRBJ2-3, the full variable domain is GAGVSQSPSNKVTEKGKDVELRCDPISGHTALYWYRQSLGQGLEFLIYFQGNSAPDKSGLPSDRFSAERTGGSVSTLTIQRTQQEDSAVYLCASSLFWGSSTDTQYFGPGTRLTVL.

The rearrangement links TRBV9 to TRBJ2-7; D uncertain. Trimming stripped 0 bases from V and 0 bases from J, with 13 bases between. Germline loops: CDR1 SGDLS, CDR2 YYNGEE. The CDR3 totals 16 residues. CDR3 loop: CASSVASSPTSYEQYF. In DNA form, the CDR3 reads TGTGCCAGCAGCGTAGCGAGTAGCCCTACCTCCTACGAGCAGTACTTC.

This clone was counted between two and nine times. The chain couples TRBV4-2 to TRBJ1-3; 9 bases fit TRBD1. The CDR3 loop spans 15 amino acids. The V and J ends lost 5 bases and 7 bases, in that order; junction bases with no gene match: 9. The germline V gene has CDR1 LGHNA and CDR2 YNFKEQ. This CDR3 reads CASSTTGQGRNTIYF. The CDR3 DNA sequence: TGTGCCAGCAGCACGACGGGACAGGGCAGGAACACCATATATTTT.

The J gene is TRBJ2-7, the V gene TRBV7-8; 9 bases are shared with TRBD1. The CDR3 has 15 amino acids. The V segment lost 5 bases and the J segment 6 bases; nucleotides outside the gene matches: 11. Germline assignment: CDR1 SGHVS and CDR2 FQNEAQ. CDR3 DNA: TGTGCCAGCAGCCCCCAGGGACAGGGAACCCGCGAGCAGTACTTC. Its translation is CASSPQGQGTREQYF.

The chain carries TRBV4-2 and TRBJ1-4; D remains ambiguous. The CDR3 sequence is 14 residues long. Germline V gene data show CDR1 as LGHNA and CDR2 as YNFKEQ. V was clipped by 2 bases and J by 6 bases, with 10 bases between them. The CDR3 reads CASSQIFLDEKLFF. CDR3 coding DNA: TGTGCCAGCAGCCAAATTTTTCTAGATGAAAAACTGTTTTTT.

The V gene is TRBV5-8, the J gene TRBJ2-7; a possible D gene is TRBD2 (7 bases). The CDR3 runs 16 residues. Germline V gene sequence: CDR1 SGHTS, CDR2 YDEGEE. The V end was cut by 4 bases, the J end by 2 bases, with 19 bases between. CDR3: CASSPGAGDGPYEQYF. The DNA of the CDR3 is TGTGCCAGCAGCCCGGGGGCGGGAGATGGACCCTACGAGCAGTACTTC.

The V gene is TRBV5-4, the J gene TRBJ2-7, with 7 positions matching TRBD1. This CDR3 comprises 16 residues. After removal of 4 bases from V and 2 bases from J, the junction contained 12 bases not matched to a gene. The V gene's germline CDR1 is SGHNT and CDR2 YYREEE (reference sequence). Here the CDR3 reads CASSPSIGTVAYEQYF. In DNA form, the CDR3 reads TGTGCCAGCAGCCCTTCCATCGGGACAGTAGCCTACGAGCAGTACTTC.

The V gene is TRBV5-6, the J gene TRBJ2-5; D unclear. Germline values: CDR1 SGHDT, CDR2 YYEEEE. Trimming took 1 base from V and 2 from J, leaving 3 bases between them. The CDR3 sequence is 12 residues long. DNA for the CDR3: TGTGCCAGCAGCTTGCTTCAAGAGACCCAGTACTTC. This codes for CASSLLQETQYF.

The table lists this clone with a few counts. The chain carries TRBV4-2 and TRBJ2-7; D is possibly TRBD1 (6 bases). The CDR3 sequence is 19 residues long. Germline loops: CDR1 LGHNA, CDR2 YNFKEQ. V lost 3 bases and J 3 bases, leaving 27 bases between the germline ends. In DNA, the CDR3 is TGTGCCAGCAGCCACCCTCCAAAAGAAAACGACAGGCTCTACTACGAGCAGTACTTC. Encoded protein: CASSHPPKENDRLYYEQYF.

V usage is TRBV4-2 and J usage is TRBJ2-1; 11 bases are shared with TRBD2. Per germline, CDR1 LGHNA and CDR2 YNFKEQ. With 5 bases clipped from V and 8 bases from J, the junction kept 14 bases outside the gene matches. The CDR3 totals 17 residues. CDR3 sequence reads: CASSIYSGRGVTDEQFF. As DNA, the CDR3 is TGTGCCAGCAGCATTTATAGCGGGAGGGGGGTTACGGATGAGCAGTTCTTC.

The chain is built from TRBV7-8 and TRBJ1-4; tentative D call: TRBD1 (5 bases). From germline, CDR1 is SGHVS and CDR2 FQNEAQ. V was trimmed by 4 bases and J by 5 bases, leaving 14 bases between them. The CDR3 spans 15 residues. The CDR3 bases are TGTGCCAGCAGCTCCGGCGGGGGTAGGAATGAAAAACTGTTTTTT. Encoded protein: CASSSGGGRNEKLFF.

This clone was observed a few times. As DNA, the CDR3 is TGTGCCAGCTCACCGGACAGGGTCACTGAAGCTTTCTTT. Amino acids: CASSPDRVTEAFF. The V call is TRBV18, the J call TRBJ1-1; 8 bases agree with TRBD1. V shed 3 bases and J 4 bases; nucleotides not matched to a gene: 1. The CDR3 consists of 13 residues. CDR1 and CDR2 (germline): KGHSH, LQKENI. The variable domain in full, completed from reference TRBV18 and TRBJ1-1, reads NAGVMQNPRHLVRRRGQEARLRCSPMKGHSHVYWYRQLPEEGLKFMVYLQKENIIDESGMPKERFSAEFPKEGPSILRIQQVVRGDSAAYFCASSPDRVTEAFFGQGTRLTVV.

The rearrangement links TRBV9 to TRBJ1-1; tentatively, D is TRBD1 (6 bases). V lost 2 bases, J lost 1 base, and 12 bases lay in between. The CDR3 totals 15 residues. The V gene's germline CDR1 is SGDLS and CDR2 YYNGEE. CDR3 region: CASSVTGTTNTEAFF. CDR3 DNA sequence: TGTGCCAGCAGCGTTACCGGGACAACGAACACTGAAGCTTTCTTT.

The chain joins TRBV19 to TRBJ2-7; 7 bases map to TRBD2. The CDR3 loop spans 15 amino acids. The junction had 8 bases not matched to a gene; V was cut back by 6 bases and J by 0 bases. Germline V lookup: CDR1 LNHDA, CDR2 SQIVND (reference sequence). The CDR3 is CASRRAGSSSYEQYF. CDR3 bases: TGTGCCAGTAGGAGAGCGGGATCGAGCTCCTACGAGCAGTACTTC.

This chain connects TRBV9 to TRBJ2-1; D ambiguous. V dropped 1 base and J dropped 6 bases, with 8 bases sitting between them. The germline gives CDR1 SGDLS, CDR2 YYNGEE. CDR3 length: 13 amino acids. The CDR3 sequence is CASSVNSLNEQFF. The CDR3 DNA reads TGTGCCAGCAGCGTAAACTCCCTCAATGAGCAGTTCTTC.

The chain recombines TRBV2 with TRBJ2-3; possibly TRBD1 for D (5 bases). The germline V gene encodes CDR1 SNHLY and CDR2 FYNNEI. Trimming left V 6 bases short and J 5 bases short, with 21 bases between. This CDR3 contains 16 residues. The CDR3: CASSPPDGWTRDTQYF. The DNA of the CDR3 is TGTGCCAGCAGCCCCCCGGACGGCTGGACAAGAGATACGCAGTATTTT.

The chain links TRBV7-2 to TRBJ1-1; D remains unclear. V lost 1 base to trimming and J lost 1 base, with 10 bases between them. The V gene's germline CDR1 is SGHTA and CDR2 FQGNSA. The CDR3 is made up of 15 amino acids. CDR3 sequence reads: CASSLGWAGNTEAFF. The CDR3 DNA follows: TGTGCCAGCAGCTTAGGGTGGGCCGGGAACACTGAAGCTTTCTTT.

This sequence joins TRBV6-1 and TRBJ1-3, with D unresolved. Trimming left V 4 bases short and J 2 bases short, with 12 bases between. The CDR3 length is 15 residues. Germline V gives CDR1 MNHNS, CDR2 SASEGT. DNA of the CDR3: TGTGCCAGCAGTGTTATAGAGGCGGCTGGAAACACCATATATTTT. It is translated as CASSVIEAAGNTIYF.